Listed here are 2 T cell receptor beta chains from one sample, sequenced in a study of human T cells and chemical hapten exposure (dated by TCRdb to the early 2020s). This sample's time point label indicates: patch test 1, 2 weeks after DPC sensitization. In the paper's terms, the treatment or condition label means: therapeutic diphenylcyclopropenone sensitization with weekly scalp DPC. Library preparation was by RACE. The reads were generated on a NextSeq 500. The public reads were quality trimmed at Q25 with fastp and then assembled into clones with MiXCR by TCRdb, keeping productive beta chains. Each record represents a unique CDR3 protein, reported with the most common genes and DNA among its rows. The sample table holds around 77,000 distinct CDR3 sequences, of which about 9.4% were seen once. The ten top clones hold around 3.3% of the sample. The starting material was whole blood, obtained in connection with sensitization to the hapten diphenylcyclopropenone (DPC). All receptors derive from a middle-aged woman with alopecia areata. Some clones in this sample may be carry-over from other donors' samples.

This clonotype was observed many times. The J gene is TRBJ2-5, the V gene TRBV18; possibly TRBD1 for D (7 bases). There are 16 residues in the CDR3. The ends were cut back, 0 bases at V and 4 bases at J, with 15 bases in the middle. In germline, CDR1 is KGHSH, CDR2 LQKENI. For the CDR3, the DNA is TGTGCCAGCTCACCACCGCAGGGGGGCCTGGGAGAGACCCAGTACTTC. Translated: CASSPPQGGLGETQYF.

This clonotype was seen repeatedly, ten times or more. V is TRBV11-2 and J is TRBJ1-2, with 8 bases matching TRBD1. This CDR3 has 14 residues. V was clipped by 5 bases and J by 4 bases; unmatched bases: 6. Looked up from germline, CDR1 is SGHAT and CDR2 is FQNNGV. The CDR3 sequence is CASSPAGTGYGYTF. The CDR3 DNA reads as TGTGCCAGCAGCCCCGCCGGGACAGGCTATGGCTACACCTTC.